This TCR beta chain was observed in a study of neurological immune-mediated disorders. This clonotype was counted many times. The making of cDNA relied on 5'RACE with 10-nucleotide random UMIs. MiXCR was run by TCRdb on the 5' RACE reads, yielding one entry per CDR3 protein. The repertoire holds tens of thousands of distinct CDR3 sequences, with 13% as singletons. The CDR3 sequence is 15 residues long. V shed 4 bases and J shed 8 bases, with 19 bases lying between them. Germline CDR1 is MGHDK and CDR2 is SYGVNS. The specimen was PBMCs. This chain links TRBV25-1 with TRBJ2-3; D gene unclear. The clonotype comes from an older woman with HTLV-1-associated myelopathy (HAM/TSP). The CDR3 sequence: CASSGADLGHGTQYF. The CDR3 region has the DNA TGTGCCAGCAGTGGTGCGGACCTGGGCCACGGTACGCAGTATTTT.